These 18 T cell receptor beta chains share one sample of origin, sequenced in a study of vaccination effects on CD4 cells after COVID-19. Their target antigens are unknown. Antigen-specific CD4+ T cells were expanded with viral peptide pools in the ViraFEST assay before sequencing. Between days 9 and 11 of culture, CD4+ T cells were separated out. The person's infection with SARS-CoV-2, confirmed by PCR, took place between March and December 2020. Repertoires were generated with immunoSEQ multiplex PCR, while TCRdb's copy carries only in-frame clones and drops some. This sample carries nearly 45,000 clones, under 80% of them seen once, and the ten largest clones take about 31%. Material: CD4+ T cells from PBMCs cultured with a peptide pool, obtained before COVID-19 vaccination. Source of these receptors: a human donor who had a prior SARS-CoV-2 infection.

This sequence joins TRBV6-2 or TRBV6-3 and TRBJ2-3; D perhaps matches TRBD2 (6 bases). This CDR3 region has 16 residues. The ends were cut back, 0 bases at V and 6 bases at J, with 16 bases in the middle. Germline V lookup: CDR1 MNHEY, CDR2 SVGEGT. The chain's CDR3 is CASSYSGGSLRDTQYF. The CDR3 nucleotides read TGTGCCAGCAGTTACTCTGGGGGGAGCCTGAGGGATACGCAGTATTTT.

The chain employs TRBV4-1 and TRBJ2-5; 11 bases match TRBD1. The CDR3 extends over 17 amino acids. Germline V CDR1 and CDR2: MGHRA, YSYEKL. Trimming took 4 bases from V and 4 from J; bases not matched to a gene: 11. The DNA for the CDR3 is TGCGCCAGCAGCCGGACAGGGGGCTCGAATTTTGGAGAGACCCAGTACTTC. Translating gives CASSRTGGSNFGETQYF.

Here the CDR3 DNA reads TGTGCAAGTCGCCCCCAGTGGGGGCTAGCGGGAGTTCCCCGGTGGGATACGCAGTATTTT. This gives the protein CASRPQWGLAGVPRWDTQYF. The genes are TRBV12-2 and TRBJ2-3; no check of the table's D call, TRBD2, against the DNA was made. TRBV12-2 is noted as a pseudogene. The CDR3 runs to 20 residues.

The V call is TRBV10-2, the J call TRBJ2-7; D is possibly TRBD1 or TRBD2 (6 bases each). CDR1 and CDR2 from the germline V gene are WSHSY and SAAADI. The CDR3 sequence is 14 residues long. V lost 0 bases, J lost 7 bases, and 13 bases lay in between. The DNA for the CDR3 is TGCGCCAGCAGTGAGTCGACTAGGGGGACGGAGCAGTACTTC. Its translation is CASSESTRGTEQYF.

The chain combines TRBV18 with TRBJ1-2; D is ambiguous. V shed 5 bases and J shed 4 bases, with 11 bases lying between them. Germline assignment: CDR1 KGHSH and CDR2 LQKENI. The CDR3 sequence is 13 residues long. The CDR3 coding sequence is TGTGCCAGCTCAACAGACACGGCCTATGGCTACACCTTC. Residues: CASSTDTAYGYTF. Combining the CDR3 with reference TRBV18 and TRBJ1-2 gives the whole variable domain NAGVMQNPRHLVRRRGQEARLRCSPMKGHSHVYWYRQLPEEGLKFMVYLQKENIIDESGMPKERFSAEFPKEGPSILRIQQVVRGDSAAYFCASSTDTAYGYTFGSGTRLTVV.

The CDR3 DNA is TGTGCCAGTAAGCGGGGGACATCAGGGGCAGATACGCAGTATTTT. Its protein product is CASKRGTSGADTQYF. The rearrangement uses TRBV9 and TRBJ2-3; TRBD2 agrees at 8 bases. CDR3 length: 15 amino acids. V was pared by 8 bases and J by 4 bases, with 12 bases of the junction left unmatched. CDR1 and CDR2 from the germline V gene are SGDLS and YYNGEE.

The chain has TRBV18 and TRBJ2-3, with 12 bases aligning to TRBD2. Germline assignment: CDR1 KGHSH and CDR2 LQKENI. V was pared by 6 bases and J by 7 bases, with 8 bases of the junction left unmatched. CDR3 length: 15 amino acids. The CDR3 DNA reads TGTGCCAGCTCTCTGCTAGCGGGAGGGCTCTATACGCAGTATTTT. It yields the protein CASSLLAGGLYTQYF.

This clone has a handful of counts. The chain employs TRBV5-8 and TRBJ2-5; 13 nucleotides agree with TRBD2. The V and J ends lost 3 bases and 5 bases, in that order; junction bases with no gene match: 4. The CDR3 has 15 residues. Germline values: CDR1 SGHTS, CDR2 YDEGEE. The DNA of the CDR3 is TGTGCCAGCAGCTCTGGGACTAGCGGGATTGAGACCCAGTACTTC. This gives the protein CASSSGTSGIETQYF.

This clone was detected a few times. The CDR3 is CASSLLAGSLRDEQYF. CDR3 sequence (DNA): TGTGCCAGCAGCCTACTAGCGGGAAGTTTGAGGGACGAGCAGTACTTC. The chain combines TRBV9 with TRBJ2-7; 10 nucleotides agree with TRBD2. V shed 4 bases, J shed 5 bases, and the junction held 12 bases outside the gene matches. Germline CDR1 SGDLS, CDR2 YYNGEE. This CDR3 is built from 16 residues.

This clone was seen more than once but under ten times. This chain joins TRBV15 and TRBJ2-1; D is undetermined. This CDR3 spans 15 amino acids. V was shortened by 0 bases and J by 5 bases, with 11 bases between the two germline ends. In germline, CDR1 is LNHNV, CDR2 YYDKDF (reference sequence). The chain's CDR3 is CATSRDTRSNNEQFF. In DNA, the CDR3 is TGTGCCACCAGCAGAGATACTCGGTCTAACAATGAGCAGTTCTTC.

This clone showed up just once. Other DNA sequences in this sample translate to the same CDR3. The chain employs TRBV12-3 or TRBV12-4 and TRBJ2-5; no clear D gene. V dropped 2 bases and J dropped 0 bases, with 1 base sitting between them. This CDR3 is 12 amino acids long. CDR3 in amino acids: CASSLNQETQYF. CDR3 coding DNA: TGTGCCAGCAGTTTAAACCAAGAGACCCAGTACTTC.

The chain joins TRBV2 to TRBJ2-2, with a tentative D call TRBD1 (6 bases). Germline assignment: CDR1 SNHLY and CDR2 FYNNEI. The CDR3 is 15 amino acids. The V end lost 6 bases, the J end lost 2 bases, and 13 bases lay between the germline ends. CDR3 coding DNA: TGTGCCAGCAGGTTGTGGACAGCCAACACCGGGGAGCTGTTTTTT. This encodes CASRLWTANTGELFF.

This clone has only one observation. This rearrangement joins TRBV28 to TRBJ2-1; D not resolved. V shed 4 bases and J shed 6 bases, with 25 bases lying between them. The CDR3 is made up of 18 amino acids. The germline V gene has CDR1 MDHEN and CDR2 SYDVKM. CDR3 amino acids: CASSSPPKFLDRSNEQFF. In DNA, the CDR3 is TGTGCCAGCAGTTCCCCTCCCAAATTTTTGGACCGGTCCAATGAGCAGTTCTTC. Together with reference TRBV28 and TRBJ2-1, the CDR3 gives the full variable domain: DVKVTQSSRYLVKRTGEKVFLECVQDMDHENMFWYRQDPGLGLRLIYFSYDVKMKEKGDIPEGYSVSREKKERFSLILESASTNQTSMYLCASSSPPKFLDRSNEQFFGPGTRLTVL.

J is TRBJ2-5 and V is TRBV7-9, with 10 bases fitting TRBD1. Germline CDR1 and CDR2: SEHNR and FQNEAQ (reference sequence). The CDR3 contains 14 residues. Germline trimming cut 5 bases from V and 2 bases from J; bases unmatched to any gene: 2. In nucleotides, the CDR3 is TGTGCCAGCAGCGTGGGACAGGGGCAAGAGACCCAGTACTTC. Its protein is CASSVGQGQETQYF.

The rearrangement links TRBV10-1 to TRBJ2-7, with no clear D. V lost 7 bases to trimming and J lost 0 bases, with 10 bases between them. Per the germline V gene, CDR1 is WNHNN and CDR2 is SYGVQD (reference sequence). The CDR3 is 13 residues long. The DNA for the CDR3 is TGCGCCAGCAAGTGTATGAGCTCCTACGAGCAGTACTTC. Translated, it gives CASKCMSSYEQYF.

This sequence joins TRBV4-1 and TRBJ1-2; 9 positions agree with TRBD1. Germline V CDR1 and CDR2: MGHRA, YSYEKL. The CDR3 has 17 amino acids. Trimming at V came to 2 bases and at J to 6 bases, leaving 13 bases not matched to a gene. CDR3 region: CASSQFFRDRDRNGYTF. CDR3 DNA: TGCGCCAGCAGCCAATTCTTTCGGGACAGGGATAGGAATGGCTACACCTTC.

The CDR3 sequence: CASSQGRGWYGYTF. The CDR3 bases are TGTGCCAGCAGCCAAGGGCGGGGATGGTATGGCTACACCTTC. This rearrangement joins TRBV3-1 (or the pseudogene TRBV3-2) to TRBJ1-2; D not resolved. Per germline, CDR1 LGHDT and CDR2 YNNKEL (reference sequence). Trimming took 1 base from V and 5 from J, leaving 11 bases between them. The CDR3 extends over 14 amino acids.

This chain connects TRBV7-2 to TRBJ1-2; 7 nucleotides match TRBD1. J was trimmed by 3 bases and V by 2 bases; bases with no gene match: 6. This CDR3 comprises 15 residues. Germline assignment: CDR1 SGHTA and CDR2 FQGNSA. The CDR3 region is CASSLFTGADYGYTF. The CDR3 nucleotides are TGTGCCAGCAGCTTATTTACAGGGGCGGACTATGGCTACACCTTC.